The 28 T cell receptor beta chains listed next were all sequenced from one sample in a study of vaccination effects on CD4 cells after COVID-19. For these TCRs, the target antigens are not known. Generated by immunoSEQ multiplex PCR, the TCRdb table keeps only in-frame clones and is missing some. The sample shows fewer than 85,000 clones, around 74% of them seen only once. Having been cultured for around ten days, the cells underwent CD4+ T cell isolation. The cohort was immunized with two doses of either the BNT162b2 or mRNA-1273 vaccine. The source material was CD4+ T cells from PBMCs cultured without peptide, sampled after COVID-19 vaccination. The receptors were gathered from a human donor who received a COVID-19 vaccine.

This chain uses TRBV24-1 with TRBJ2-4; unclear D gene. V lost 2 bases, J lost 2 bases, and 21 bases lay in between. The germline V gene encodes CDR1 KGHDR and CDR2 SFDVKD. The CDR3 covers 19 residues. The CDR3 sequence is CATSDCPVEVEDPKNIQYF. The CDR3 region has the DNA TGTGCCACCAGTGATTGCCCGGTTGAGGTAGAGGATCCCAAAAACATTCAGTACTTC.

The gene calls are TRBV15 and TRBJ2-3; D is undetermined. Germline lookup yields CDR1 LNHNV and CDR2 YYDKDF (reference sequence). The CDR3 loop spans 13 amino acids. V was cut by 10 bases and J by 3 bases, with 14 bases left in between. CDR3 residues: CASKRVLTDTQYF. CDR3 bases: TGTGCCAGCAAAAGGGTATTGACAGATACGCAGTATTTT.

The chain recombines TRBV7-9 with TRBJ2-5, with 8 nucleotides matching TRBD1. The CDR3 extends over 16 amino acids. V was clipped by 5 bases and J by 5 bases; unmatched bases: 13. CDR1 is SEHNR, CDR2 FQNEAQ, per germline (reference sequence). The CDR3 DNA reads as TGTGCCAGCAGCGTTAAAGGACAGGGCCGAGGGGAGACCCAGTACTTC. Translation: CASSVKGQGRGETQYF.

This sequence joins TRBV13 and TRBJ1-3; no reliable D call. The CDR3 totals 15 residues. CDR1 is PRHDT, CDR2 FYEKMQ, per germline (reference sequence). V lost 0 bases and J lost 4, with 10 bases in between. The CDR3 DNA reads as TGTGCCAGCAGCTTAGGCCTACCAACGGGAAACACCATATATTTT. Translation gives CASSLGLPTGNTIYF.

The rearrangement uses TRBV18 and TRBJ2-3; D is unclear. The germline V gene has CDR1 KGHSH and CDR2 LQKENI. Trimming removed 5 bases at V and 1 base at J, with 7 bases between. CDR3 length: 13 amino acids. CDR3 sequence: CASSYGGTDTQYF. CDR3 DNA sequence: TGTGCCAGCTCATATGGGGGCACAGATACGCAGTATTTT.

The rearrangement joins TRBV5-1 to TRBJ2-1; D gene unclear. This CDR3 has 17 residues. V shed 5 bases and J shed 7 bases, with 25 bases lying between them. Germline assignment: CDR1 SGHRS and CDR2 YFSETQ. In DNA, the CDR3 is TGCGCCAGCAGAGCCCAAACCTCTTTCGCCGAGAGGAATGAGCAGTTCTTC. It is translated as CASRAQTSFAERNEQFF.

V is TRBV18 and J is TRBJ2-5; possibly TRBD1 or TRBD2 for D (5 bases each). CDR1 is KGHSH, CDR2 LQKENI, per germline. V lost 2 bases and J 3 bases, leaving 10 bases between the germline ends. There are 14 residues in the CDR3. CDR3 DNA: TGTGCCAGCTCACCAAGTCGAGGGGAAGAGACCCAGTACTTC. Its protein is CASSPSRGEETQYF.

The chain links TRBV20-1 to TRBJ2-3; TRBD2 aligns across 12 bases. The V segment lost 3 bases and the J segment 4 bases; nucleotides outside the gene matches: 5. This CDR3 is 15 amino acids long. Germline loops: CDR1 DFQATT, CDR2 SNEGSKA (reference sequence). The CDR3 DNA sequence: TGCAGTGCTAGTTGGGCTAGCGGGGGGGCAGATACGCAGTATTTT. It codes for CSASWASGGADTQYF.

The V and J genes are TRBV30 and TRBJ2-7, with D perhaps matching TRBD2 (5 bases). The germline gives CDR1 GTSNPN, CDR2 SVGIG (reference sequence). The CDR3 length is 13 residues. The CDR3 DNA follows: TGTGCCTGGAGTGTTTCTAGCTCCCACGAGCAGTACGTC. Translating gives CAWSVSSSHEQYV.

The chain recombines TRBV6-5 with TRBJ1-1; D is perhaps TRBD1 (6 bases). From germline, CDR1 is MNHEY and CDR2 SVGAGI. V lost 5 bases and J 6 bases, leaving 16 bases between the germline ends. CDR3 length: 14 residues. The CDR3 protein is CASSPPGGQSEAFF. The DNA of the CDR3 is TGTGCCAGCAGTCCCCCGGGGGGGCAGTCTGAAGCTTTCTTT.

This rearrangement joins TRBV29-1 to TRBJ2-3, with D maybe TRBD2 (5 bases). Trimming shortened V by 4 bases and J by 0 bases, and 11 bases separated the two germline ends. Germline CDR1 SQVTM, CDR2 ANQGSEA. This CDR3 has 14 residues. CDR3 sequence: CSVAGGPSTDTQYF. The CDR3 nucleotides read TGCAGCGTTGCAGGAGGACCTAGCACAGATACGCAGTATTTT.

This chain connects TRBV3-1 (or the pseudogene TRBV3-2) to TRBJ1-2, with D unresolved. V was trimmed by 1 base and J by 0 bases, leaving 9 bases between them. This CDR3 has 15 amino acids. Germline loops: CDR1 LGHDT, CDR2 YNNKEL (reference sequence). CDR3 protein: CASSQGSVPNYGYTF. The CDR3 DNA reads TGTGCCAGCAGCCAAGGATCCGTGCCTAACTATGGCTACACCTTC.

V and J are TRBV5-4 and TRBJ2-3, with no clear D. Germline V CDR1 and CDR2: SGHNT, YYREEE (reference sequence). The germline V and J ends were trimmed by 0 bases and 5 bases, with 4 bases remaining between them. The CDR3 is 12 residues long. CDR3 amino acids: CASSLDGDTQYF. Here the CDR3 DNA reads TGTGCCAGCAGCTTGGACGGAGATACGCAGTATTTT. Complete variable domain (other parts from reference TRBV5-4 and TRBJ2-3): ETGVTQSPTHLIKTRGQQVTLRCSSQSGHNTVSWYQQALGQGPQFIFQYYREEENGRGNFPPRFSGLQFPNYSSELNVNALELDDSALYLCASSLDGDTQYFGPGTRLTVL.

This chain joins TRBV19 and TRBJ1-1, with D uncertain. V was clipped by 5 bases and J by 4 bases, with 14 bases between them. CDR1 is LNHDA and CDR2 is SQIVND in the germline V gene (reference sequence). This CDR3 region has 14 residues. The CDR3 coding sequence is TGTGCCAGTAGTGCAGGACTGGGTGGCACTGAAGCTTTCTTT. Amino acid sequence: CASSAGLGGTEAFF.

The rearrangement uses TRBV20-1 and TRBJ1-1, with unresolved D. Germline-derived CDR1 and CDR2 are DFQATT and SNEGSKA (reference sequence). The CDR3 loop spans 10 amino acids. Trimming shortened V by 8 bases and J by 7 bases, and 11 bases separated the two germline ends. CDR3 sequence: CSWRLGEAFF. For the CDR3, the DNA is TGCAGTTGGAGGTTGGGTGAAGCTTTCTTT.

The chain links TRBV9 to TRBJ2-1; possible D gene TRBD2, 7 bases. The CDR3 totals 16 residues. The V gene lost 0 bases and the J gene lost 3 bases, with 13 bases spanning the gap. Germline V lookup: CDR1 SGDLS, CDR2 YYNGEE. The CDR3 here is CASSVAVGGLYNEQFF. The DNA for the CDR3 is TGTGCCAGCAGCGTAGCGGTCGGGGGGCTCTACAATGAGCAGTTCTTC.

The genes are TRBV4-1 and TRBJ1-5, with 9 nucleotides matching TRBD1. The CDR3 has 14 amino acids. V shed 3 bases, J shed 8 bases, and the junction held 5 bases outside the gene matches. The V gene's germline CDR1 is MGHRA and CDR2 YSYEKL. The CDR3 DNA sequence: TGCGCCAGCAGCCAGCGGACAGGGGAAAAGCCCCAGCATTTT. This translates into CASSQRTGEKPQHF.

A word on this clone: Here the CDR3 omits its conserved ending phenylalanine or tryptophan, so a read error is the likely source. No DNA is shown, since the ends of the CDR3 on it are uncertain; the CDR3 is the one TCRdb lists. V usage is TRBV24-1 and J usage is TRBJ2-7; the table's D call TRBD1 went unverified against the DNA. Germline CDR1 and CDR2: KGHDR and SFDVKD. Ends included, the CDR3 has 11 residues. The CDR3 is CATVDRGQREG.

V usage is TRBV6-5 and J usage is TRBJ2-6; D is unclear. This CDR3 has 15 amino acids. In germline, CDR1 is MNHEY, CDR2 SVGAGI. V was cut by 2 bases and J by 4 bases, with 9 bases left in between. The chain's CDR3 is CASSYQPTGANVLTF. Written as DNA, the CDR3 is TGTGCCAGCAGTTACCAACCGACGGGGGCCAACGTCCTGACTTTC.

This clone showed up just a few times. In DNA form, the CDR3 reads TGTGCCAGCTCACCAGACAGGCCGCCCACTGAAGCTTTCTTT. Its translation is CASSPDRPPTEAFF. The chain is built from TRBV18 and TRBJ1-1; a weak D match, TRBD1 (6 bases). Germline V CDR1 and CDR2: KGHSH, LQKENI. Trimming cost V 2 bases and J 4 bases, with 11 bases left between them. The CDR3 length is 14 residues. Looking up the rest from reference TRBV18 and TRBJ1-1 gives the full variable domain: NAGVMQNPRHLVRRRGQEARLRCSPMKGHSHVYWYRQLPEEGLKFMVYLQKENIIDESGMPKERFSAEFPKEGPSILRIQQVVRGDSAAYFCASSPDRPPTEAFFGQGTRLTVV.

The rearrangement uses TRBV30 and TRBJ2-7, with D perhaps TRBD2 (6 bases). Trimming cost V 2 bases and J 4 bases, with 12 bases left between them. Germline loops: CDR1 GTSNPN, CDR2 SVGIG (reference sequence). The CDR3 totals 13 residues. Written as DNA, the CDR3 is TGTGCCTGGAGTCCTCCTCGGGGGTACGAGCAGTACGTC. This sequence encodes CAWSPPRGYEQYV.

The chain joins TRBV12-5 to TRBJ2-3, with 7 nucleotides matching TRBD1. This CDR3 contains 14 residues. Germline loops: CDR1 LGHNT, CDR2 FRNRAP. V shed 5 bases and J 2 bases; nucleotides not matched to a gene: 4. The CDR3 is CASGPGQNTDTQYF. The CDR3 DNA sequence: TGTGCTAGTGGTCCGGGACAGAACACAGATACGCAGTATTTT.

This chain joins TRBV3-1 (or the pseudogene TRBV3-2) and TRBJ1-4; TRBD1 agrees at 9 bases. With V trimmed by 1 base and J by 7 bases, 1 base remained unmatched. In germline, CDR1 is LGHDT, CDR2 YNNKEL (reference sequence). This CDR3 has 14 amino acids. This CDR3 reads CASSQADRGEKLFF. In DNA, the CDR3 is TGTGCCAGCAGCCAAGCGGACAGGGGTGAAAAACTGTTTTTT.

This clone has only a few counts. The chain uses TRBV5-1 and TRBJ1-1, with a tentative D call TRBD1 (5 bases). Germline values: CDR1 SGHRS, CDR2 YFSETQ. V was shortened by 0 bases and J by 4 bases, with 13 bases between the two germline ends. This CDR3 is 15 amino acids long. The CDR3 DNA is TGCGCCAGCAGCTTGGGTGGGGCTGAGGGCACTGAAGCTTTCTTT. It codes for CASSLGGAEGTEAFF.

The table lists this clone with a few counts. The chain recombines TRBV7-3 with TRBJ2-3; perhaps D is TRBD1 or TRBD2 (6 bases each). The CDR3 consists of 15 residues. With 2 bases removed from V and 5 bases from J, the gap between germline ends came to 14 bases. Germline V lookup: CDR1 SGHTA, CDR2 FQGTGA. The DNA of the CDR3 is TGTGCCAGCAGCTTAGGGGGGCGCAATCTAGATACGCAGTATTTT. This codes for CASSLGGRNLDTQYF.

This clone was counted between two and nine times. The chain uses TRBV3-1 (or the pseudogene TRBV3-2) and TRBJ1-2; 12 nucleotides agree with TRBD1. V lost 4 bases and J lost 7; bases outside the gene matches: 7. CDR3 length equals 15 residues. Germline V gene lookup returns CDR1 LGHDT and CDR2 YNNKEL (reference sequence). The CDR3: CASSPPGTGGGGYTF. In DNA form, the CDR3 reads TGTGCCAGCAGCCCCCCCGGGACAGGGGGCGGTGGCTACACCTTC.

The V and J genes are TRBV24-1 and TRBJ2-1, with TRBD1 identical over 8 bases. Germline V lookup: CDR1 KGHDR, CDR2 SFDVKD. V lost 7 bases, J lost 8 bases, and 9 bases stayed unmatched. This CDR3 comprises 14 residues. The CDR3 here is CATSPPGGKDEQFF. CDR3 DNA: TGTGCCACCAGCCCTCCAGGGGGCAAGGATGAGCAGTTCTTC.

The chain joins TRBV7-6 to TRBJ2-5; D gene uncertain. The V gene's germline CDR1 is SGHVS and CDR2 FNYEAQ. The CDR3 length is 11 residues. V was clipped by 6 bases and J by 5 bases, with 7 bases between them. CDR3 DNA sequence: TGTGCCAGCAGAAAAATGGAGACCCAGTACTTC. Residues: CASRKMETQYF.